The 15 T cell receptor beta chains listed next were all sequenced from one sample in a study of OX40 agonist ivuxolimab in advanced cancers. Clones were sequenced by immunoSEQ multiplex PCR, and TCRdb holds only the in-frame ones, with some missing. The sample lists about 36,000 clones, less than 85% occurring once. The source material was CD4+ or CD8+ T cells sorted from blood, sampled in a trial of the OX40 agonist ivuxolimab. These receptors originate from an adult with an advanced solid tumor such as melanoma, head and neck, liver or kidney cancer.

J is TRBJ2-2 and V is TRBV6-5, with D unresolved. Germline V gene sequence: CDR1 MNHEY, CDR2 SVGAGI. Trimming removed 6 bases from V and 3 bases from J, with 11 bases in between. There are 14 residues in the CDR3. In DNA, the CDR3 is TGTGCCAGCAGCAGAAGGGTGTACACCGGGGAGCTGTTTTTT. Translation: CASSRRVYTGELFF.

This clone has more than one count but fewer than ten. The gene calls are TRBV2 and TRBJ1-5; 8 nucleotides agree with TRBD1. CDR3 length: 15 amino acids. CDR1 is SNHLY and CDR2 is FYNNEI in the germline V gene. After removal of 6 bases from V and 1 base from J, the junction contained 5 bases not matched to a gene. The CDR3 region has the DNA TGTGCCAGCAGGGCGGGACAGGCAAGCAATCAGCCCCAGCATTTT. As protein: CASRAGQASNQPQHF.

The genes are TRBV5-1 and TRBJ1-4, with 7 bases matching TRBD1. The ends lost 4 bases at V and 5 bases at J; junction bases unmatched: 5. The CDR3 sequence is 14 residues long. Germline values: CDR1 SGHRS, CDR2 YFSETQ. The CDR3 protein is CASSRETGNEKLFF. CDR3 in DNA: TGCGCCAGCAGCCGAGAGACAGGGAATGAAAAACTGTTTTTT.

The chain employs TRBV7-2 and TRBJ1-2; no definite D call. Trimming removed 4 bases at V and 4 bases at J, with 7 bases between. The CDR3 loop spans 12 amino acids. Per the germline V gene, CDR1 is SGHTA and CDR2 is FQGNSA. The CDR3 here is CASSSQLYGYTF. The CDR3 nucleotides are TGTGCCAGCAGCTCACAGCTCTATGGCTACACCTTC.

V is TRBV28 and J is TRBJ1-1, with TRBD1 as a possible D gene (6 bases). V was cut by 5 bases and J by 2 bases, with 18 bases left in between. Germline V gene data show CDR1 as MDHEN and CDR2 as SYDVKM. The CDR3 runs to 16 residues. The CDR3 region is CASSPIVKGGNTEAFF. CDR3 in DNA: TGTGCCAGCAGTCCGATAGTGAAAGGGGGTAACACTGAAGCTTTCTTT.

This chain uses TRBV5-1 with TRBJ1-2, with 8 bases identical to TRBD1. The CDR3 totals 13 residues. J gave up 7 bases and V 4 bases, and 6 bases lay outside the gene matches. Germline assignment: CDR1 SGHRS and CDR2 YFSETQ. CDR3 sequence reads: CASSVDRGSGYTF. Written as DNA, the CDR3 is TGCGCCAGCAGCGTTGACAGGGGCTCTGGCTACACCTTC.

The chain recombines TRBV27 with TRBJ2-4; 9 bases map to TRBD2. The ends lost 5 bases at V and 5 bases at J; junction bases unmatched: 4. Germline V CDR1 and CDR2: MNHEY, SMNVEV (reference sequence). The CDR3 has 14 amino acids. CDR3 sequence (DNA): TGTGCCAGCAGTCCCGTAGCGGGGGAAAACATTCAGTACTTC. Encoded protein: CASSPVAGENIQYF.

The chain links TRBV5-1 to TRBJ1-2; 9 nucleotides align to TRBD1. The CDR3 is 13 amino acids. In germline, CDR1 is SGHRS, CDR2 YFSETQ. J gave up 8 bases and V 2 bases, and 4 bases lay outside the gene matches. DNA of the CDR3: TGCGCCAGCAGCTTTCGACAGGGGGAGGGCTACACCTTC. Translating gives CASSFRQGEGYTF.

The chain carries TRBV2 and TRBJ2-3; TRBD1 or TRBD2 may be the D gene (6 bases each). V was pared by 4 bases and J by 9 bases, with 14 bases between. The CDR3 contains 13 residues. CDR1 is SNHLY, CDR2 FYNNEI, per germline. CDR3 sequence (DNA): TGTGCCAGCAGTGGTTCGGGGGCAGGGACGCAGTATTTT. It translates to CASSGSGAGTQYF.

CDR3 amino acids: CASSSGWGQVHQPQHF. CDR3 nucleotides: TGTGCCAGCAGTTCGGGGTGGGGACAGGTCCATCAGCCCCAGCATTTT. V gene TRBV6-5 combines with J gene TRBJ1-5; 8 bases match TRBD1. The germline V gene has CDR1 MNHEY and CDR2 SVGAGI. This CDR3 comprises 16 residues. After removal of 4 bases from V and 5 bases from J, the junction contained 10 bases not matched to a gene.

The genes are TRBV19 and TRBJ1-5; D is unresolved. V was shortened by 10 bases and J by 0 bases, with 16 bases between the two germline ends. The CDR3 is 15 amino acids. Germline CDR1 is LNHDA and CDR2 is SQIVND (reference sequence). CDR3 nucleotides: TGTGCCACCGCTGGTCAACCTCATAGCAATCAGCCCCAGCATTTT. Translation: CATAGQPHSNQPQHF.

J is TRBJ1-2 and V is TRBV25-1, with a possible D match to TRBD1 (5 bases). The CDR3 spans 13 residues. The V gene lost 4 bases and the J gene lost 7 bases, with 13 bases spanning the gap. Germline V gene lookup returns CDR1 MGHDK and CDR2 SYGVNS. Written as DNA, the CDR3 is TGTGCCAGCAGTGCGGGGCAGGGCAGTGGCTACACCTTC. It yields the protein CASSAGQGSGYTF.

The DNA of the CDR3 is TGTGCCAGCTCACCATTCTACGAGCAGTACGTC. Its translation: CASSPFYEQYV. The chain joins TRBV18 to TRBJ2-7; D call uncertain. Germline loops: CDR1 KGHSH, CDR2 LQKENI. CDR3 length: 11 amino acids. V was shortened by 2 bases and J by 3 bases, with 2 bases between the two germline ends.

The rearrangement joins TRBV6-1 to TRBJ2-5; D is possibly TRBD1 (5 bases). TRBJ2-7 matches the DNA end more closely, so the J call is doubtful. Per germline, CDR1 MNHNS and CDR2 SASEGT. CDR3 size: 15 residues. The CDR3: CASSEVPTVISEQYF. The CDR3 DNA sequence: TGTGCCAGCAGTGAAGTCCCGACAGTAATCTCCGAGCAGTACTTC.

In this sample, this clone turned up a few times. This chain links TRBV7-8 with TRBJ1-1, with D possibly being TRBD1 (5 bases). Deletions cut 5 bases from V and 3 bases from J, with 19 bases between. The germline gives CDR1 SGHVS, CDR2 FQNEAQ. The CDR3 has 16 residues. For the CDR3, the DNA is TGTGCCAGCAGCCGAATGTGGGGGATTCGGTACACTGAAGCTTTCTTT. It specifies CASSRMWGIRYTEAFF.